Below, 24 T cell receptor beta chains from the same sample are listed, as sequenced in a study of blood T cell repertoires in COVID-19. The table came from immunoSEQ multiplex PCR; TCRdb's copy has only in-frame clones and leaves some out. The sample has roughly 410,000 clones; around 89% are singletons. Sequencing used peripheral blood. These receptor sequences come from a man in his forties with acute or convalescent COVID-19.

This clone has only one observation. The V and J genes are TRBV5-8 and TRBJ1-1; the D gene is possibly TRBD1 (5 bases). The CDR3 has 14 residues. CDR1 and CDR2 (germline): SGHTS, YDEGEE. Deletions cut 0 bases from V and 10 bases from J, with 16 bases between. CDR3 sequence reads: CASSLDRPVGIAFF. CDR3 DNA: TGTGCCAGCAGCTTGGACAGGCCGGTGGGGATAGCTTTCTTT. The whole variable domain, remainder taken from reference TRBV5-8 and TRBJ1-1, is EAGVTQSPTHLIKTRGQQATLRCSPISGHTSVYWYQQALGLGLQFLLWYDEGEERNRGNFPPRFSGRQFPNYSSELNVNALELEDSALYLCASSLDRPVGIAFFGQGTRLTVV.

The rearrangement links TRBV6-2 or TRBV6-3 to TRBJ1-1; maybe TRBD1 (5 bases). V lost 2 bases and J 1 base, leaving 8 bases between the germline ends. Per the germline V gene, CDR1 is MNHEY and CDR2 is SVGEGT. The CDR3 sequence is 14 residues long. CDR3 region: CASSYVGGNTEAFF. The CDR3 nucleotides read TGTGCCAGCAGTTACGTCGGGGGGAACACTGAAGCTTTCTTT.

This chain joins TRBV4-3 and TRBJ2-1; 7 nucleotides agree with TRBD1. Per germline, CDR1 LGHNA and CDR2 YSLEER. J lost 8 bases, V lost 6 bases, and 13 bases had no gene match. This CDR3 has 15 amino acids. The chain's CDR3 is CASRNDRVRRYEQFF. Written as DNA, the CDR3 is TGCGCCAGCAGAAACGACAGGGTTCGTCGCTATGAGCAGTTCTTC.

The chain is built from TRBV10-3 and TRBJ1-1; 8 bases line up with TRBD1. This CDR3 has 16 residues. Trimming removed 0 bases from V and 2 bases from J; junction bases left unmatched: 5. CDR1 and CDR2 from the germline V gene are ENHRY and SYGVKD. CDR3 coding DNA: TGTGCCATCAGTGAGTCGAGGACAGGGATTAACACTGAAGCTTTCTTT. Its translation: CAISESRTGINTEAFF.

This sequence joins TRBV30 and TRBJ1-6; 7 nucleotides agree with TRBD1. J was trimmed by 4 bases and V by 0 bases; bases with no gene match: 9. The germline CDR1 and CDR2 sequences are GTSNPN and SVGIG (reference sequence). The CDR3 covers 17 residues. The CDR3 nucleotides are TGTGCCTGGAGTGTCAGGGGGTCGGGGAAATATAATTCACCCCTCCACTTT. It codes for CAWSVRGSGKYNSPLHF.

This clone is a singleton in its sample. The V and J genes are TRBV27 and TRBJ1-6; 7 bases map to TRBD1. The CDR3 loop spans 15 amino acids. The germline CDR1 and CDR2 sequences are MNHEY and SMNVEV (reference sequence). V shed 8 bases and J 4 bases; nucleotides not matched to a gene: 8. The CDR3 is CASRPGTVYNSPLHF. CDR3 in DNA: TGTGCCAGCCGTCCCGGGACAGTGTATAATTCACCCCTCCACTTT.

The J gene is TRBJ1-3, the V gene TRBV6-5; unclear D gene. The CDR3 covers 15 residues. Germline values: CDR1 MNHEY, CDR2 SVGAGI. V was clipped by 6 bases and J by 0 bases, with 12 bases between them. The CDR3, as DNA: TGTGCCAGCAGCCGTACAACAAGCTCTGGAAACACCATATATTTT. This translates into CASSRTTSSGNTIYF.

V gene TRBV29-1 combines with J gene TRBJ1-1; TRBD1 agrees at 12 bases. With V trimmed by 6 bases and J by 11 bases, 13 bases remained unmatched. The CDR3 loop spans 14 amino acids. Germline CDR1 is SQVTM and CDR2 is ANQGSEA. The CDR3: CSVAPGQGAGAAFF. In DNA form, the CDR3 reads TGCAGCGTCGCTCCGGGACAGGGGGCCGGCGCGGCTTTCTTT.

V and J are TRBV27 and TRBJ1-2; a weak D match, TRBD1 (5 bases). The germline V gene has CDR1 MNHEY and CDR2 SMNVEV (reference sequence). This CDR3 contains 13 residues. V was shortened by 2 bases and J by 8 bases, with 12 bases between the two germline ends. CDR3 sequence reads: CASSLGGKRGYTF. The CDR3 bases are TGTGCCAGCAGTTTAGGGGGGAAGCGGGGCTACACCTTC.

V gene TRBV19 combines with J gene TRBJ1-2; D may be TRBD1 (6 bases). CDR3 length: 14 residues. CDR1 is LNHDA and CDR2 is SQIVND in the germline V gene (reference sequence). V lost 9 bases, J lost 6 bases, and 20 bases lay in between. Written as DNA, the CDR3 is TGTGCCAGCGGACAGAGAGAGGGCACAGATGGCTACACCTTC. It yields the protein CASGQREGTDGYTF.

The V call is TRBV19, the J call TRBJ1-1; D unresolved. Germline V gene sequence: CDR1 LNHDA, CDR2 SQIVND (reference sequence). The CDR3 contains 13 residues. The V end lost 5 bases, the J end lost 4 bases, and 11 bases lay between the germline ends. The CDR3 DNA is TGTGCCAGTAGTTTAGGAGAGGCCACTGAAGCTTTCTTT. This encodes CASSLGEATEAFF.

This clone was seen once. The chain employs TRBV11-2 and TRBJ1-3; D remains ambiguous. Germline V gene lookup returns CDR1 SGHAT and CDR2 FQNNGV. V shed 1 base and J shed 0 bases, with 7 bases lying between them. This CDR3 is 15 amino acids long. CDR3 loop: CASSLGISSGNTIYF. The CDR3 DNA is TGTGCCAGCAGCTTAGGTATCAGCTCTGGAAACACCATATATTTT.

J is TRBJ1-2 and V is TRBV3-1 (or the pseudogene TRBV3-2); D uncertain. CDR1 is LGHDT, CDR2 YNNKEL, per germline (reference sequence). This CDR3 is built from 15 residues. Trimming took off 4 bases at V and 0 bases at J, with 12 bases between the two ends. CDR3 bases: TGTGCCAGCAGCCTTCAGGTTTCAGCTAACTATGGCTACACCTTC. This encodes CASSLQVSANYGYTF.

The V call is TRBV9, the J call TRBJ1-3; no reliable D call. This CDR3 comprises 14 residues. Trimming stripped 3 bases from V and 4 bases from J, with 11 bases between. Germline assignment: CDR1 SGDLS and CDR2 YYNGEE. The CDR3 is CASSGGTYGNTIYF. The CDR3, as DNA: TGTGCCAGCAGCGGAGGTACCTACGGAAACACCATATATTTT.

The J gene is TRBJ2-3, the V gene TRBV27; the match to TRBD2 covers 11 bases. The CDR3 runs 15 residues. CDR1 and CDR2 from the germline V gene are MNHEY and SMNVEV (reference sequence). Losses at the gene ends were 5 bases for V and 2 bases for J; bases not matched to a gene: 3. CDR3 loop: CASSGLAGFTDTQYF. The CDR3 region has the DNA TGTGCCAGCAGTGGACTAGCGGGCTTCACAGATACGCAGTATTTT.

The V call is TRBV15, the J call TRBJ2-7, with D maybe TRBD1 (6 bases). The germline V gene encodes CDR1 LNHNV and CDR2 YYDKDF (reference sequence). This CDR3 region has 15 residues. V was pared by 1 base and J by 3 bases, with 13 bases between. CDR3 coding DNA: TGTGCCACCAGCAGAGTAAGGGGGATCGGCTACGAGCAGTACTTC. This sequence encodes CATSRVRGIGYEQYF. Filled out from reference TRBV15 and TRBJ2-7, the complete variable domain reads DAMVIQNPRYQVTQFGKPVTLSCSQTLNHNVMYWYQQKSSQAPKLLFHYYDKDFNNEADTPDNFQSRRPNTSFCFLDIRSPGLGDTAMYLCATSRVRGIGYEQYFGPGTRLTVT.

V is TRBV18 and J is TRBJ1-5; D is perhaps TRBD1 (5 bases). Per the germline V gene, CDR1 is KGHSH and CDR2 is LQKENI. With 2 bases removed from V and 7 bases from J, the gap between germline ends came to 12 bases. The CDR3 length is 14 residues. The DNA for the CDR3 is TGTGCCAGCTCACCAAGGGGCGCCGACCAGCCCCAGCATTTT. This codes for CASSPRGADQPQHF.

The chain joins TRBV29-1 to TRBJ2-1, with D possibly TRBD2 on 6 matching bases. CDR3 length: 13 amino acids. Trimming stripped 8 bases from V and 0 bases from J, with 11 bases between. Germline values: CDR1 SQVTM, CDR2 ANQGSEA. The chain's CDR3 is CSLRESSYNEQFF. The CDR3 bases are TGCAGCCTACGGGAGAGCTCCTACAATGAGCAGTTCTTC.

The rearrangement joins TRBV7-8 to TRBJ2-7, with 14 nucleotides matching TRBD2. Germline assignment: CDR1 SGHVS and CDR2 FQNEAQ. The V and J ends lost 5 bases and 6 bases, in that order; junction bases with no gene match: 12. The CDR3 loop spans 17 amino acids. CDR3 coding DNA: TGTGCCAGCAGCCATCGCGGGACTAGCGGGAGCGTAGGCGAGCAGTACTTC. Its translation: CASSHRGTSGSVGEQYF. The full variable domain, in which reference TRBV7-8 and TRBJ2-7 provide the parts outside the CDR3, is GAGVSQSPRYKVAKRGQDVALRCDPISGHVSLFWYQQALGQGPEFLTYFQNEAQLDKSGLPSDRFFAERPEGSVSTLKIQRTQQEDSAVYLCASSHRGTSGSVGEQYFGPGTRLTVT.

Regarding this clone: A far more abundant clone sits one base away, making this likely a read error. V and J are TRBV28 and TRBJ1-1; the match to TRBD1 covers 9 bases. Germline V lookup: CDR1 MDHEN, CDR2 SYDVKM. This CDR3 region has 15 residues. The J segment lost 1 base and the V segment lost 4 bases, leaving 4 bases of the junction unmatched. CDR3 region: CASSSPGQGNTEAFF. DNA of the CDR3: TGTGCCAGCAGTTCCCCGGGACAGGGGAACACTGAAGCTTTCTTT.

There are a few counts of this clone. The V gene is TRBV13, the J gene TRBJ2-1, with TRBD2 matching 8 bases. The CDR3 length is 15 residues. Trimming removed 5 bases from V and 8 bases from J; junction bases left unmatched: 11. Germline assignment: CDR1 PRHDT and CDR2 FYEKMQ (reference sequence). The chain's CDR3 is CASSPPAGEDDEQFF. CDR3 DNA: TGTGCCAGCAGCCCCCCAGCGGGAGAGGACGATGAGCAGTTCTTC.

The chain uses TRBV19 and TRBJ1-2; 10 bases agree with TRBD1. The V segment lost 5 bases and the J segment 5 bases; nucleotides outside the gene matches: 2. CDR3 length equals 13 residues. Germline lookup yields CDR1 LNHDA and CDR2 SQIVND (reference sequence). The CDR3 nucleotides read TGTGCCAGTAGTTGGGACAGGGGTTATGGCTACACCTTC. It translates to CASSWDRGYGYTF.

V is TRBV30 and J is TRBJ1-2; D is ambiguous. Germline CDR1 and CDR2: GTSNPN and SVGIG (reference sequence). This CDR3 has 13 amino acids. V was cut by 0 bases and J by 3 bases, with 8 bases left in between. This chain's CDR3 is CAWSVSGYYGYTF. CDR3 DNA: TGTGCCTGGAGTGTTTCGGGGTACTATGGCTACACCTTC.

This sequence joins TRBV5-5 and TRBJ1-5, with TRBD1 as a possible D gene (5 bases). Germline V CDR1 and CDR2: SGHKS, YYEKEE (reference sequence). V was shortened by 4 bases and J by 0 bases, with 11 bases between the two germline ends. The CDR3 runs 15 residues. CDR3: CASSQGRNSNQPQHF. The CDR3 coding sequence is TGTGCCAGCAGCCAGGGTCGGAATAGCAATCAGCCCCAGCATTTT. Full variable domain (outside the CDR3, taken from reference TRBV5-5 and TRBJ1-5): DAGVTQSPTHLIKTRGQQVTLRCSPISGHKSVSWYQQVLGQGPQFIFQYYEKEERGRGNFPDRFSARQFPNYSSELNVNALLLGDSALYLCASSQGRNSNQPQHFGDGTRLSIL.